This TCR beta chain emerged from a study of T cell responses to AZD1222 COVID-19 vaccine. Study-wide findings and caveats: Spike-specific TCR breadth rose after two AZD1222 doses, and depth rose as well. Repertoires were obtained only post-peak T cell response. Just a handful of AZD1222 recipients tested seropositive at baseline.

Germline V gene sequence: CDR1 SNHLY, CDR2 FYNNEI. The V gene end was trimmed by 2 bases and the J gene end by 7 bases; junction bases not matched to a gene: 5. The CDR3 spans 15 residues. The assay was immunoSEQ multiplex PCR, and TCRdb's table has in-frame clones only and misses some. In the table there are approximately 150,000 clones, about 82% of which are singletons. About this clone itself: Its antigen is still unknown.

Pooling of second doses given at about 4 or about 12 weeks was done. The gene calls are TRBV2 and TRBJ1-6; TRBD1 matches 7 bases. This specimen was peripheral blood, taken 28 days after the second AZD1222 dose. This sequence originates from an adult who received the AZD1222 COVID-19 vaccine. CDR3 bases: TGTGCCAGCAGTGAACAGGGGGGGTACAATTCACCCCTCCACTTT. Translating it yields CASSEQGGYNSPLHF.